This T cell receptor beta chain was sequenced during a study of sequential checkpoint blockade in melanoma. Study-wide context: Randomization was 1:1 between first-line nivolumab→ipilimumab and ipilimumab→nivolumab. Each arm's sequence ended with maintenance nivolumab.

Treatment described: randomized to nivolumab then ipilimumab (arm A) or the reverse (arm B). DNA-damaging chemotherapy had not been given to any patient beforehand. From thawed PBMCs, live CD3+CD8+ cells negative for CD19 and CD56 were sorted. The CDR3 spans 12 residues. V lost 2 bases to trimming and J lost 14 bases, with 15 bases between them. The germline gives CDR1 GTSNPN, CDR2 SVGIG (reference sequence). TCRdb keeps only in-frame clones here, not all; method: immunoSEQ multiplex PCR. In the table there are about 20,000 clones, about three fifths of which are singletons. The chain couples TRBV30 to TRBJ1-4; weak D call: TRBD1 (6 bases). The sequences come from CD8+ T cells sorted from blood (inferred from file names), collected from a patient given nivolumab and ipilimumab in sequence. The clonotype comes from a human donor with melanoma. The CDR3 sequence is CAWSTDRWNLFF. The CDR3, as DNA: TGTGCCTGGAGTACAGACAGGTGGAATCTGTTTTTT.